The clone carrying this TCR beta chain was detected only once. This sample was taken from a study of shared clonotypes between healthy human individuals. Method: immunoSEQ multiplex PCR; TCRdb's copy keeps in-frame clones and lacks some. The sample holds roughly 1.5 million clones, about 98% seen once. This CDR3 has 15 amino acids. J gave up 7 bases and V 6 bases, and 8 bases lay outside the gene matches. The V gene's germline CDR1 is SGHDN and CDR2 FVKESK. The genes are TRBV14 and TRBJ2-7, with 14 bases matching TRBD2. Material: naive CD4+ T cells sorted from blood. Subset in this sample: CD45RA+ positively selected. This clonotype was sampled from a man aged 25 to 45 in good health. Here the CDR3 DNA reads TGTGCCAGCAGTCCCGGACTAGCGGGAGGTGGGGAGCAGTACTTC. Translated, it gives CASSPGLAGGGEQYF.